The rows below give T cell receptor beta chains drawn from one sample of a study of cytomegalovirus exposure and HLA in healthy donors. The table came from immunoSEQ multiplex PCR; TCRdb's copy has only in-frame clones and leaves some out. The sample lists nearly 110,000 clones, less than 85% occurring once. Specimen: PBMCs. These receptors all come from a woman aged 40 to 55 in good health and CMV-seropositive. Each CDR3 is given with its conserved first and last residue. Fields, in order: D gene, CDR3 length, V gene, J gene, clone size, CDR3 protein, CDR3 DNA. D genes are given only for firm matches. Clone size, where shown, is once, few, many, or a class for clones that have expanded.

d_call: -
cdr3_length: 15
v_call: TRBV7-8
j_call: TRBJ1-2
clone_size: -
cdr3_aa: CASSPNGGLGYGYTF
cdr3_nt: TGTGCCAGCAGCCCGAACGGGGGTCTGGGCTATGGCTACACCTTC

d_call: TRBD2
cdr3_length: 19
v_call: TRBV7-9
j_call: TRBJ2-3
clone_size: -
cdr3_aa: CASSLGAGGRSLSTDTQYF
cdr3_nt: TGTGCCAGCAGCTTAGGAGCGGGGGGGCGTTCTCTTAGCACAGATACGCAGTATTTT

d_call: TRBD1
cdr3_length: 15
v_call: TRBV6-4
j_call: TRBJ2-2
clone_size: -
cdr3_aa: CASRRQGENTGELFF
cdr3_nt: TGTGCCAGCAGAAGACAGGGCGAGAACACCGGGGAGCTGTTTTTT

d_call: TRBD1
cdr3_length: 13
v_call: TRBV6-5
j_call: TRBJ1-1
clone_size: -
cdr3_aa: CASSFGTVTEAFF
cdr3_nt: TGTGCCAGCAGCTTCGGGACAGTCACTGAAGCTTTCTTT

d_call: -
cdr3_length: 12
v_call: TRBV6-5
j_call: TRBJ2-7
clone_size: -
cdr3_aa: CASSPRGYEQYF
cdr3_nt: TGTGCCAGCAGTCCTAGGGGGTACGAGCAGTACTTC

d_call: -
cdr3_length: 12
v_call: TRBV29-1
j_call: TRBJ2-7
clone_size: -
cdr3_aa: CSVQGSSYEQYF
cdr3_nt: TGCAGCGTTCAGGGATCCTCCTACGAGCAGTACTTC

d_call: TRBD2
cdr3_length: 19
v_call: TRBV30
j_call: TRBJ2-1
clone_size: -
cdr3_aa: CAWSPELAGAPSSYNEQFF
cdr3_nt: TGTGCCTGGAGCCCGGAACTAGCGGGGGCTCCAAGCTCCTACAATGAGCAGTTCTTC

d_call: -
cdr3_length: 14
v_call: TRBV19
j_call: TRBJ1-2
clone_size: -
cdr3_aa: CASSLRRQVYGYTF
cdr3_nt: TGTGCCAGTAGTCTCCGCCGACAGGTTTATGGCTACACCTTC

d_call: -
cdr3_length: 16
v_call: TRBV7-2
j_call: TRBJ2-1
clone_size: -
cdr3_aa: CASSLDRDPLYNEQFF
cdr3_nt: TGTGCCAGCAGCTTAGACCGAGATCCCCTGTACAATGAGCAGTTCTTC

d_call: TRBD2
cdr3_length: 16
v_call: TRBV7-9
j_call: TRBJ2-5
clone_size: once
cdr3_aa: CASSRGGRHYQETQYF
cdr3_nt: TGTGCCAGCAGCAGGGGAGGGCGCCACTATCAAGAGACCCAGTACTTC

d_call: -
cdr3_length: 17
v_call: TRBV4-1
j_call: TRBJ1-5
clone_size: -
cdr3_aa: CASSPNDGQGGIQPQHF
cdr3_nt: TGCGCCAGCAGCCCCAACGACGGGCAGGGCGGCATCCAGCCCCAGCATTTT

d_call: TRBD1
cdr3_length: 14
v_call: TRBV5-4
j_call: TRBJ2-7
clone_size: -
cdr3_aa: CASSLRQGVYEQYF
cdr3_nt: TGTGCCAGCAGCTTGAGACAGGGCGTCTACGAGCAGTACTTC

d_call: TRBD1
cdr3_length: 14
v_call: TRBV2
j_call: TRBJ2-1
clone_size: -
cdr3_aa: CASRWTGTYNEQFF
cdr3_nt: TGTGCCAGCAGGTGGACAGGGACCTACAATGAGCAGTTCTTC

d_call: -
cdr3_length: 12
v_call: TRBV30
j_call: TRBJ1-3
clone_size: -
cdr3_aa: CAWNRAGNTIYF
cdr3_nt: TGTGCCTGGAACAGGGCTGGAAACACCATATATTTT

d_call: -
cdr3_length: 13
v_call: TRBV30
j_call: TRBJ2-1
clone_size: few
cdr3_aa: CAWSVREGGEQFF
cdr3_nt: TGTGCCTGGAGTGTACGAGAGGGAGGCGAGCAGTTCTTC

d_call: -
cdr3_length: 14
v_call: TRBV2
j_call: TRBJ1-1
clone_size: -
cdr3_aa: CASSGLLGSTEAFF
cdr3_nt: TGTGCCAGCAGTGGCTTGTTGGGGAGCACTGAAGCTTTCTTT

d_call: TRBD1
cdr3_length: 15
v_call: TRBV19
j_call: TRBJ1-1
clone_size: -
cdr3_aa: CASSTWGQGGTEAFF
cdr3_nt: TGTGCCAGTAGTACCTGGGGACAGGGAGGGACTGAAGCTTTCTTT

d_call: -
cdr3_length: 13
v_call: TRBV6-5
j_call: TRBJ2-5
clone_size: -
cdr3_aa: CASSYGLERTQYF
cdr3_nt: TGTGCCAGCAGTTACGGCCTCGAAAGGACCCAGTACTTC

d_call: TRBD2
cdr3_length: 13
v_call: TRBV2
j_call: TRBJ2-3
clone_size: -
cdr3_aa: CASSYPERGPQYF
cdr3_nt: TGTGCCAGCAGTTATCCCGAGCGGGGCCCCCAGTATTTT

d_call: -
cdr3_length: 13
v_call: TRBV7-8
j_call: TRBJ1-2
clone_size: -
cdr3_aa: CASSTTGGYGYTF
cdr3_nt: TGTGCCAGCAGCACGACAGGAGGCTATGGCTACACCTTC

d_call: -
cdr3_length: 12
v_call: TRBV19
j_call: TRBJ2-7
clone_size: many
cdr3_aa: CASISDTYEQYF
cdr3_nt: TGTGCCAGTATTTCGGACACCTACGAGCAGTACTTC

d_call: -
cdr3_length: 15
v_call: TRBV4-1
j_call: TRBJ1-5
clone_size: -
cdr3_aa: CASSQEEYSNQPQHF
cdr3_nt: TGCGCCAGCAGCCAAGAAGAGTATAGCAATCAGCCCCAGCATTTT

d_call: TRBD2
cdr3_length: 17
v_call: TRBV5-1
j_call: TRBJ2-5
clone_size: once
cdr3_aa: CASSVGLAGGPRETQYF
cdr3_nt: TGCGCCAGCAGCGTGGGACTAGCGGGGGGGCCTAGAGAGACCCAGTACTTC

d_call: -
cdr3_length: 14
v_call: TRBV21-1
j_call: TRBJ1-3
clone_size: -
cdr3_aa: CASSKALSENTIYF
cdr3_nt: TGTGCCAGCAGCAAAGCGCTTTCGGAGAACACCATATATTTT

d_call: TRBD1
cdr3_length: 15
v_call: TRBV15
j_call: TRBJ1-5
clone_size: -
cdr3_aa: CATSRPGTANQPQHF
cdr3_nt: TGTGCCACCAGCAGACCCGGGACAGCTAATCAGCCCCAGCATTTT

d_call: -
cdr3_length: 15
v_call: TRBV9
j_call: TRBJ2-6
clone_size: -
cdr3_aa: CASSATVSGANVLTF
cdr3_nt: TGTGCCAGCAGCGCGACAGTCTCTGGGGCCAACGTCCTGACTTTC

d_call: -
cdr3_length: 15
v_call: TRBV1
j_call: TRBJ2-1
clone_size: -
cdr3_aa: CTSSQDRSGGVEQFF
cdr3_nt: TGCACCAGCAGCCAAGATCGGAGCGGGGGGGTTGAGCAGTTCTTC

d_call: TRBD2
cdr3_length: 17
v_call: TRBV7-2
j_call: TRBJ2-3
clone_size: -
cdr3_aa: CASSSPGLADYRDTQYF
cdr3_nt: TGTGCCAGCAGCTCACCCGGACTAGCGGATTACCGGGATACGCAGTATTTT

d_call: TRBD1
cdr3_length: 13
v_call: TRBV5-1
j_call: TRBJ2-7
clone_size: -
cdr3_aa: CASSWDRAYEQYF
cdr3_nt: TGCGCCAGCAGCTGGGACAGGGCCTACGAGCAGTACTTC

d_call: TRBD2
cdr3_length: 17
v_call: TRBV27
j_call: TRBJ2-3
clone_size: -
cdr3_aa: CASSPPSGGAGTDTQYF
cdr3_nt: TGTGCCAGCAGTCCACCTAGCGGGGGGGCCGGCACAGATACGCAGTATTTT

d_call: TRBD1
cdr3_length: 16
v_call: TRBV6-5
j_call: TRBJ2-5
clone_size: -
cdr3_aa: CASSFSRGRLGETQYF
cdr3_nt: TGTGCCAGCAGTTTTTCCAGGGGGCGCCTTGGGGAGACCCAGTACTTC

d_call: TRBD2
cdr3_length: 15
v_call: TRBV7-2
j_call: TRBJ2-2
clone_size: -
cdr3_aa: CASSLGRGGTGELFF
cdr3_nt: TGTGCCAGCAGCTTAGGGCGGGGGGGCACCGGGGAGCTGTTTTTT

d_call: TRBD1
cdr3_length: 16
v_call: TRBV11-2
j_call: TRBJ2-5
clone_size: once
cdr3_aa: CASSLRWGQGRETQYF
cdr3_nt: TGTGCCAGCAGCTTACGATGGGGACAGGGACGAGAGACCCAGTACTTC

d_call: -
cdr3_length: 12
v_call: TRBV6-1
j_call: TRBJ2-7
clone_size: once
cdr3_aa: CASSLDIYEQYF
cdr3_nt: TGTGCCAGCAGTCTCGACATCTACGAGCAGTACTTC

d_call: -
cdr3_length: 14
v_call: TRBV5-6
j_call: TRBJ2-5
clone_size: -
cdr3_aa: CASRRRTGRETQYF
cdr3_nt: TGTGCCAGCAGGAGGAGGACGGGTAGGGAGACCCAGTACTTC

d_call: -
cdr3_length: 15
v_call: TRBV2
j_call: TRBJ2-1
clone_size: -
cdr3_aa: CASSLARRAGNEQFF
cdr3_nt: TGTGCCAGCAGTTTAGCGAGGAGGGCGGGTAATGAGCAGTTCTTC

d_call: -
cdr3_length: 13
v_call: TRBV7-9
j_call: TRBJ1-1
clone_size: once
cdr3_aa: CASSLSGGPEAFF
cdr3_nt: TGTGCCAGCAGCTTATCGGGGGGCCCTGAAGCTTTCTTT

d_call: TRBD2
cdr3_length: 12
v_call: TRBV5-6
j_call: TRBJ2-1
clone_size: -
cdr3_aa: CASSLPAGEQFF
cdr3_nt: TGTGCCAGCAGCTTGCCAGCGGGGGAGCAGTTCTTC

d_call: -
cdr3_length: 14
v_call: TRBV7-2
j_call: TRBJ2-3
clone_size: -
cdr3_aa: CASSAQQGSDTQYF
cdr3_nt: TGTGCCAGCAGCGCCCAACAGGGCTCAGATACGCAGTATTTT

d_call: -
cdr3_length: 15
v_call: TRBV6-5
j_call: TRBJ1-1
clone_size: once
cdr3_aa: CASSQGHLMNTEAFF
cdr3_nt: TGTGCCAGCAGTCAGGGACACCTCATGAACACTGAAGCTTTCTTT

d_call: -
cdr3_length: 14
v_call: TRBV7-2
j_call: TRBJ1-2
clone_size: -
cdr3_aa: CASSLYSGNYGYTF
cdr3_nt: TGTGCCAGCAGCTTATACTCCGGGAACTATGGCTACACCTTC

d_call: -
cdr3_length: 14
v_call: TRBV30
j_call: TRBJ1-5
clone_size: -
cdr3_aa: CAWSLGGSNQPQHF
cdr3_nt: TGTGCCTGGAGCCTTGGGGGGAGCAATCAGCCCCAGCATTTT

d_call: -
cdr3_length: 15
v_call: TRBV7-8
j_call: TRBJ1-2
clone_size: -
cdr3_aa: CASSLGSQGAYGYTF
cdr3_nt: TGTGCCAGCAGCTTAGGATCACAGGGAGCCTATGGCTACACCTTC

d_call: -
cdr3_length: 15
v_call: TRBV6-5
j_call: TRBJ2-1
clone_size: -
cdr3_aa: CASSYLGGGHNEQFF
cdr3_nt: TGTGCCAGCAGTTACTTAGGCGGGGGCCACAATGAGCAGTTCTTC

d_call: -
cdr3_length: 17
v_call: TRBV19
j_call: TRBJ1-2
clone_size: -
cdr3_aa: CASKLGGTGGRNYGYTF
cdr3_nt: TGTGCCAGTAAACTCGGGGGTACAGGCGGGCGTAACTATGGCTACACCTTC

d_call: -
cdr3_length: 11
v_call: TRBV21-1
j_call: TRBJ2-7
clone_size: -
cdr3_aa: CASRTRYEQYF
cdr3_nt: TGTGCCAGCAGAACCAGGTACGAGCAGTACTTC

d_call: TRBD1
cdr3_length: 13
v_call: TRBV30
j_call: TRBJ2-1
clone_size: once
cdr3_aa: CAWSGTGDNEQFF
cdr3_nt: TGTGCCTGGAGTGGGACAGGGGACAATGAGCAGTTCTTC

d_call: -
cdr3_length: 13
v_call: TRBV5-1
j_call: TRBJ2-5
clone_size: -
cdr3_aa: CASKTGMGETQYF
cdr3_nt: TGCGCCAGCAAGACCGGGATGGGAGAGACCCAGTACTTC

d_call: TRBD1
cdr3_length: 17
v_call: TRBV4-2
j_call: TRBJ1-1
clone_size: once
cdr3_aa: CASSQDLVNRGDTEAFF
cdr3_nt: TGTGCCAGCAGCCAAGATTTGGTCAACAGGGGAGACACTGAAGCTTTCTTT

d_call: TRBD1
cdr3_length: 17
v_call: TRBV4-2
j_call: TRBJ1-1
clone_size: few
cdr3_aa: CASRTDGQGRVNTEAFF
cdr3_nt: TGTGCCAGCAGAACGGACGGACAGGGTAGGGTGAACACTGAAGCTTTCTTT

d_call: TRBD1
cdr3_length: 17
v_call: TRBV5-1
j_call: TRBJ1-5
clone_size: few
cdr3_aa: CASSLGGDRDSNQPQHF
cdr3_nt: TGCGCCAGCAGCTTGGGTGGGGACAGAGATAGCAATCAGCCCCAGCATTTT